The 27 T cell receptor beta chains below were found in one sample sequenced in a study of cytomegalovirus exposure and HLA in healthy donors. The study ran its PCR with 60 Vbeta and 13 Jbeta primers. Here immunoSEQ multiplex PCR was the method, and the copy in TCRdb shows in-frame clones only, minus some. The table lists 130,000 to 150,000 clones, 80% to 85% of them singletons, with over 1% in the top ten. Sequencing input: PBMCs. The receptor set was obtained from a male donor in good health and CMV-seropositive.

This clone showed up just a few times. The rearrangement uses TRBV30 and TRBJ2-1; maybe TRBD1 (7 bases). V dropped 3 bases and J dropped 14 bases, with 20 bases sitting between them. CDR3 length: 13 residues. Looked up from germline, CDR1 is GTSNPN and CDR2 is SVGIG (reference sequence). CDR3 sequence reads: CAWRQKQGDFEFF. CDR3 bases: TGTGCCTGGAGACAGAAGCAGGGGGACTTCGAGTTCTTC.

In the case of this clone: The same CDR3 arises from other DNA sequences in this sample as well. The rearrangement uses TRBV5-6 and TRBJ2-7, with 7 bases lining up with TRBD1. CDR3 size: 14 residues. Germline V lookup: CDR1 SGHDT, CDR2 YYEEEE. V shed 0 bases and J 3 bases; nucleotides not matched to a gene: 3. The CDR3 region is CASSLGQGRYEQYF. CDR3 coding DNA: TGTGCCAGCAGCTTGGGACAGGGTCGCTACGAGCAGTACTTC.

J is TRBJ2-2 and V is TRBV27, with 8 bases that match TRBD1. Germline CDR1 and CDR2: MNHEY and SMNVEV (reference sequence). J gave up 7 bases and V 5 bases, and 6 bases lay outside the gene matches. This CDR3 is built from 14 residues. CDR3 nucleotides: TGTGCCAGCAGTCTCCAGGGGGCTGGCGGGGAGCTGTTTTTT. It translates to CASSLQGAGGELFF.

V and J are TRBV29-1 and TRBJ1-1; 9 bases match TRBD1. CDR1 and CDR2 (germline): SQVTM, ANQGSEA. The CDR3 extends over 13 amino acids. V lost 4 bases, J lost 5 bases, and 5 bases stayed unmatched. CDR3 sequence (DNA): TGCAGCGTTGCGGACAGGGGAGAAACTGAAGCTTTCTTT. Encoded protein: CSVADRGETEAFF. The full variable domain, its missing parts supplied by reference TRBV29-1 and TRBJ1-1, is SAVISQKPSRDICQRGTSLTIQCQVDSQVTMMFWYRQQPGQSLTLIATANQGSEATYESGFVIDKFPISRPNLTFSTLTVSNMSPEDSSIYLCSVADRGETEAFFGQGTRLTVV.

This rearrangement joins TRBV19 to TRBJ2-1; 7 bases agree with TRBD1. The V segment lost 3 bases and the J segment 5 bases; nucleotides outside the gene matches: 16. CDR3 size: 18 residues. Germline values: CDR1 LNHDA, CDR2 SQIVND (reference sequence). CDR3 in DNA: TGTGCCAGTAGTATGCTTGTCGGGACAGAGGGGTGGAACAATGAGCAGTTCTTC. Encoded protein: CASSMLVGTEGWNNEQFF.

V and J are TRBV30 and TRBJ2-7; 8 bases match TRBD2. CDR1 GTSNPN and CDR2 SVGIG come from the germline V gene (reference sequence). This CDR3 is 13 amino acids long. V shed 4 bases, J shed 6 bases, and the junction held 8 bases outside the gene matches. The CDR3 here is CAWTRGGHGEQYF. CDR3 sequence (DNA): TGTGCCTGGACCCGGGGGGGGCACGGCGAGCAGTACTTC.

The chain employs TRBV11-2 and TRBJ1-1; no clear D gene. V dropped 4 bases and J dropped 6 bases, with 9 bases sitting between them. Germline V gives CDR1 SGHAT, CDR2 FQNNGV. This CDR3 has 12 residues. The CDR3 is CASSSSGSEAFF. CDR3 DNA: TGTGCCAGCAGCTCCAGTGGTTCTGAAGCTTTCTTT.

CDR3 nucleotide sequence: TGTGCCAGCAGCGTAGTTTCCCGTGGGCGGGGAGGGGCAGATACGCAGTATTTT. It codes for CASSVVSRGRGGADTQYF. The chain has TRBV9 and TRBJ2-3; TRBD2 agrees at 7 bases. Germline V lookup: CDR1 SGDLS, CDR2 YYNGEE. The CDR3 contains 18 residues. With 0 bases clipped from V and 4 bases from J, the junction kept 14 bases outside the gene matches.

The chain employs TRBV5-1 and TRBJ2-1; D unresolved. The V gene lost 0 bases and the J gene lost 5 bases, with 6 bases spanning the gap. This CDR3 comprises 13 residues. CDR1 and CDR2 from the germline V gene are SGHRS and YFSETQ. This CDR3 is CASSLAVHNEQFF. CDR3 DNA sequence: TGCGCCAGCAGCTTGGCGGTGCACAATGAGCAGTTCTTC.

This sequence joins TRBV9 and TRBJ2-1; tentative D call: TRBD2 (6 bases). Per the germline V gene, CDR1 is SGDLS and CDR2 is YYNGEE. The CDR3 spans 16 residues. Trimming pared 0 bases from V and 3 bases from J, leaving 13 bases between. CDR3: CASSVEEGRYYNEQFF. The CDR3 nucleotides are TGTGCCAGCAGCGTAGAGGAGGGTCGTTACTACAATGAGCAGTTCTTC. Full variable domain (missing parts from reference TRBV9 and TRBJ2-1): DSGVTQTPKHLITATGQRVTLRCSPRSGDLSVYWYQQSLDQGLQFLIQYYNGEERAKGNILERFSAQQFPDLHSELNLSSLELGDSALYFCASSVEEGRYYNEQFFGPGTRLTVL.

V gene TRBV4-1 combines with J gene TRBJ2-7, with D possibly being TRBD2 (5 bases). The CDR3 has 17 amino acids. Germline values: CDR1 MGHRA, CDR2 YSYEKL. The V end was cut by 0 bases, the J end by 5 bases, with 20 bases between. The CDR3 sequence is CASSQDGRGYGVDEQYF. In nucleotides, the CDR3 is TGCGCCAGCAGCCAAGATGGTCGAGGGTACGGGGTTGACGAGCAGTACTTC.

The chain recombines TRBV18 with TRBJ2-7; TRBD1 aligns across 8 bases. The germline CDR1 and CDR2 sequences are KGHSH and LQKENI. V was pared by 2 bases and J by 5 bases, with 2 bases of the junction left unmatched. The CDR3 length is 13 residues. CDR3 sequence reads: CASSPTGGHEQYF. CDR3 DNA sequence: TGTGCCAGCTCACCAACAGGGGGGCACGAGCAGTACTTC.

The chain is built from TRBV27 and TRBJ2-7; 10 bases line up with TRBD2. CDR3 length equals 15 residues. CDR1 and CDR2 (germline): MNHEY, SMNVEV (reference sequence). V gave up 6 bases and J gave up 3 bases; unmatched junction bases: 8. The CDR3 spells CASRSRIAGGYEQYF. CDR3 DNA: TGTGCCAGCAGGTCCCGAATAGCGGGGGGCTACGAGCAGTACTTC.

The J gene is TRBJ2-3, the V gene TRBV4-1, with 8 bases identical to TRBD2. The CDR3 sequence is 17 residues long. The germline V gene encodes CDR1 MGHRA and CDR2 YSYEKL. V lost 1 base and J lost 1; bases outside the gene matches: 7. DNA for the CDR3: TGCGCCAGCAGCCAAGGGACATGGCGGGGGGGCACAGATACGCAGTATTTT. Translating gives CASSQGTWRGGTDTQYF.

The rearrangement uses TRBV9 and TRBJ2-5; 12 bases are shared with TRBD2. V shed 6 bases, J shed 4 bases, and the junction held 7 bases outside the gene matches. CDR3 size: 15 residues. The germline gives CDR1 SGDLS, CDR2 YYNGEE. CDR3 DNA: TGTGCCAGCACCGAATCTAGCGGGGGGGCAGAGACCCAGTACTTC. It is translated as CASTESSGGAETQYF.

This chain connects TRBV9 to TRBJ2-5; TRBD2 aligns across 14 bases. CDR3 length: 17 residues. With V trimmed by 4 bases and J by 5 bases, 10 bases remained unmatched. CDR1 and CDR2 from the germline V gene are SGDLS and YYNGEE. The CDR3 DNA is TGTGCCAGCAGCCCCTTCCTGACTAGCGGGGGGGTGGAGACCCAGTACTTC. Its translation is CASSPFLTSGGVETQYF.

The chain uses TRBV7-2 and TRBJ2-2; D is undetermined. V lost 5 bases, J lost 3 bases, and 4 bases lay in between. Germline assignment: CDR1 SGHTA and CDR2 FQGNSA. This CDR3 is built from 12 residues. The CDR3 DNA is TGTGCCAGCAGCCCGGACACCGGGGAGCTGTTTTTT. Protein: CASSPDTGELFF. Based on the CDR3 plus reference TRBV7-2 and TRBJ2-2, the full variable domain is GAGVSQSPSNKVTEKGKDVELRCDPISGHTALYWYRQSLGQGLEFLIYFQGNSAPDKSGLPSDRFSAERTGGSVSTLTIQRTQQEDSAVYLCASSPDTGELFFGEGSRLTVL.

There are a few counts of this clone. The chain recombines TRBV30 with TRBJ1-3; no definite D call. V was clipped by 0 bases and J by 3 bases, with 6 bases between them. The V gene's germline CDR1 is GTSNPN and CDR2 SVGIG (reference sequence). There are 13 residues in the CDR3. CDR3 sequence reads: CAWSVTGGNTIYF. DNA for the CDR3: TGTGCCTGGAGTGTCACGGGTGGAAACACCATATATTTT.

The chain has TRBV11-2 and TRBJ2-3, with D perhaps TRBD1 (6 bases). The V end lost 5 bases, the J end lost 1 base, and 13 bases lay between the germline ends. Germline V gene lookup returns CDR1 SGHAT and CDR2 FQNNGV. There are 15 residues in the CDR3. The CDR3 DNA sequence: TGTGCCAGCAGCGGATGGACAGAGCGCACAGATACGCAGTATTTT. Protein sequence: CASSGWTERTDTQYF.

This chain links TRBV11-2 with TRBJ2-1, with 10 bases matching TRBD2. This CDR3 has 15 amino acids. Looked up from germline, CDR1 is SGHAT and CDR2 is FQNNGV. The J segment lost 9 bases and the V segment lost 5 bases, leaving 10 bases of the junction unmatched. CDR3 residues: CASSPTAGGFGEQFF. CDR3 nucleotide sequence: TGTGCCAGCAGCCCTACAGCGGGGGGGTTTGGTGAGCAGTTCTTC.

The rearrangement links TRBV7-9 to TRBJ2-5; D gene ambiguous. TRBJ2-7 matches the DNA end more closely, so the J call is doubtful. Germline CDR1 is SEHNR and CDR2 is FQNEAQ (reference sequence). The CDR3 is made up of 13 amino acids. CDR3 nucleotide sequence: TGTGCCAGCAGCCCACCGATATCCTACGAGCAGTACTTC. This translates into CASSPPISYEQYF.

V and J are TRBV6-6 and TRBJ1-1, with D uncertain. CDR1 is MNHNY and CDR2 is SVGAGI in the germline V gene (reference sequence). The CDR3 consists of 14 residues. V gave up 3 bases and J gave up 4 bases, with 12 bases separating them. CDR3 sequence reads: CASSYSDITTEAFF. CDR3 DNA sequence: TGTGCCAGCAGTTATTCAGACATCACCACTGAAGCTTTCTTT.

The chain joins TRBV18 to TRBJ1-5; D might be TRBD1 (5 bases). CDR3 size: 15 residues. Germline CDR1 reads KGHSH; CDR2 reads LQKENI. V lost 2 bases and J lost 3, with 11 bases in between. The CDR3 coding sequence is TGTGCCAGCTCACCAGAAGCGGGGCTCAATCAGCCCCAGCATTTT. This encodes CASSPEAGLNQPQHF.

This chain uses TRBV2 with TRBJ1-5; D might be TRBD1 (5 bases). V was trimmed by 2 bases and J by 11 bases, leaving 16 bases between them. Germline CDR1 reads SNHLY; CDR2 reads FYNNEI. The CDR3 has 14 residues. CDR3 sequence: CASSEYVGGAAQHF. As DNA, the CDR3 is TGTGCCAGCAGTGAATACGTGGGTGGGGCAGCCCAGCATTTT.

This clone was picked up a small number of times. The junction differs from germline at one of its ends, possibly a read error. V is TRBV7-9 and J is TRBJ1-2, with D maybe TRBD1 (5 bases). The CDR3 sequence is 12 residues long. Germline CDR1 reads SEHNR; CDR2 reads FQNEAQ (reference sequence). The CDR3 here is CSSSPFRDGYTF. CDR3 sequence (DNA): TGTTCCAGCAGCCCCTTCAGGGATGGCTACACCTTC.

J is TRBJ2-7 and V is TRBV23-1, with D tentatively TRBD2 (6 bases). TRBV23-1 is reported as an ORF; its role is uncertain. V lost 6 bases to trimming and J lost 1 base, with 28 bases between them. The CDR3 spans 19 residues. DNA of the CDR3: TGCGCCAGCAGCTATTGGGACGGACCTTCCGGGACTTTGTCCTACGAGCAGTACTTC. As protein: CASSYWDGPSGTLSYEQYF.

The chain combines TRBV11-2 with TRBJ2-7; possible D gene TRBD2, 5 bases. With 6 bases removed from V and 5 bases from J, the gap between germline ends came to 20 bases. This CDR3 region has 15 residues. Germline CDR1 SGHAT, CDR2 FQNNGV. CDR3 sequence: CASSEFPGVVDEQYF. The CDR3 DNA reads TGTGCCAGCAGTGAATTCCCCGGGGTCGTGGACGAGCAGTACTTC.